The entry below gives a single T cell receptor (beta chain) sequence along with its context. Its specificity is unknown. This record comes from a study of cytotoxic CD8 clonotypes in ibrutinib-treated CLL. The overall study: After a median of around six years, roughly 15 patients stayed remitted and approximately twelve progressed; responses had been partial in approximately 24 and complete in 2.

Study results and caveats: Sustained-remission patients were sampled at one set of times and progressing patients at different ones. The study found baseline clonality above age-matched healthy donors, tracking circulating CD8+ T-cell counts. Clonality rose at ibrutinib response and fell back toward baseline at progression.

The method was immunoSEQ multiplex PCR; TCRdb's version includes in-frame clones alone and lacks a portion of them. The sample contains 16,000 or so clones, around 63% of which appear only once. The CDR3 extends over 17 amino acids. The germline V gene has CDR1 SGHTA and CDR2 FQGNSA. With V trimmed by 0 bases and J by 5 bases, 8 bases remained unmatched. Sequenced material: PBMCs, taken before ibrutinib treatment. The V call is TRBV7-2, the J call TRBJ2-3, with TRBD2 matching over 10 bases. This clonotype originated in a human donor with chronic lymphocytic leukemia. Here the CDR3 DNA reads TGTGCCAGCAGCTTAGCGCGCAAGCGGGGGGGCGGAGATACGCAGTATTTT. Its protein product is CASSLARKRGGGDTQYF.